What follows is one TCR beta chain and its context. Antigen: not known. CDR1 and CDR2 from the germline V gene are SGDLS and YYNGEE. The CDR3 runs 14 residues. V was trimmed by 2 bases and J by 2 bases, leaving 11 bases between them. This sample was included in a study of cytomegalovirus exposure and HLA in healthy donors. Study results and limitations: One cluster of highly shared sequence variants probably arose as a sequencing artifact.

A multiplex PCR was run with 60 Vbeta primers and 13 Jbeta primers. Sequenced by immunoSEQ multiplex PCR; TCRdb stores in-frame clones only, minus some. The repertoire holds approximately 180,000 clones, with 70% to 85% as singletons. The chain carries TRBV9 and TRBJ2-7; no firm D call. This clonotype was sampled from a man between 18 and 35 years old in good health and CMV-seronegative. Sequences were obtained from PBMCs. The CDR3 loop is CASSVRQAPYEQYF. CDR3 nucleotide sequence: TGTGCCAGCAGCGTTCGGCAGGCCCCCTACGAGCAGTACTTC.